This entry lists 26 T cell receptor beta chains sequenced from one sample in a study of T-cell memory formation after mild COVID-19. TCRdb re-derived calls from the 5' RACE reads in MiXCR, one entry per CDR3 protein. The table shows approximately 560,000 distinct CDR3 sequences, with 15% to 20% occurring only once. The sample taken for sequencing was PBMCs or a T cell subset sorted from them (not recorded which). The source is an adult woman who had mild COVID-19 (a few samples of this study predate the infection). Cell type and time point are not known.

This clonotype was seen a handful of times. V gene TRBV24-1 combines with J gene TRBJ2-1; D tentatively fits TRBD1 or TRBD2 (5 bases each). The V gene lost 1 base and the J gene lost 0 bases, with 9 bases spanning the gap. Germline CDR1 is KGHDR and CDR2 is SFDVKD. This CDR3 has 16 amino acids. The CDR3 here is CATSDFGTSSYNEQFF. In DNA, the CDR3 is TGTGCCACCAGTGATTTTGGGACCAGCTCCTACAATGAGCAGTTCTTC.

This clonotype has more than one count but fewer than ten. CDR3 region: CSVLGGLGRLETQYF. The CDR3 DNA is TGCAGCGTCCTTGGGGGACTAGGACGATTGGAGACCCAGTACTTC. The chain recombines TRBV29-1 with TRBJ2-5, with 8 bases that match TRBD2. The CDR3 contains 15 residues. With V trimmed by 6 bases and J by 5 bases, 14 bases remained unmatched. CDR1 and CDR2 from the germline V gene are SQVTM and ANQGSEA.

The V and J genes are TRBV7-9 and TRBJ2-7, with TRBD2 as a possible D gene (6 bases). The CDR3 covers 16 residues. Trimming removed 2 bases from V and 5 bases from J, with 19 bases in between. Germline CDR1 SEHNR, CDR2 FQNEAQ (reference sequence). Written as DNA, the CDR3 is TGTGCCAGCAGCTTAACCGCGGGGTGGTTAAAGGACGAGCAGTACTTC. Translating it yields CASSLTAGWLKDEQYF. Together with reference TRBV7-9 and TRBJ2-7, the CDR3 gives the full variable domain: DTGVSQNPRHKITKRGQNVTFRCDPISEHNRLYWYRQTLGQGPEFLTYFQNEAQLEKSRLLSDRFSAERPKGSFSTLEIQRTEQGDSAMYLCASSLTAGWLKDEQYFGPGTRLTVT.

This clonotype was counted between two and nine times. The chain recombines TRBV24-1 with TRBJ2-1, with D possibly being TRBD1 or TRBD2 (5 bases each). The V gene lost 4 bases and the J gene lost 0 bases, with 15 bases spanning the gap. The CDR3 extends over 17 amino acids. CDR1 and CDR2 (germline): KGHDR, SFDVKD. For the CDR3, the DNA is TGTGCCACCAGTGACACACTTCCAGGGAGCTCCTACAATGAGCAGTTCTTC. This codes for CATSDTLPGSSYNEQFF.

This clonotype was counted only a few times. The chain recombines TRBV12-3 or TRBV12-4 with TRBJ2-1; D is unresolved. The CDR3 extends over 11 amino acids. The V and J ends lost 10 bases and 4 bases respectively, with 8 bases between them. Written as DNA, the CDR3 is TGTGCCATTGGGCTATACAATGAGCAGTTCTTC. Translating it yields CAIGLYNEQFF.

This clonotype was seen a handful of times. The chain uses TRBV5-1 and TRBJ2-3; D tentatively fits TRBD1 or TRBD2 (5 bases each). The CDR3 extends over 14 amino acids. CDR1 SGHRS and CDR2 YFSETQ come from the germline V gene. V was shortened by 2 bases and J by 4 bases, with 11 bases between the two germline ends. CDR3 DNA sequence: TGCGCCAGCAGCTTCGGGGCAGGTTCAGATACGCAGTATTTT. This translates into CASSFGAGSDTQYF.

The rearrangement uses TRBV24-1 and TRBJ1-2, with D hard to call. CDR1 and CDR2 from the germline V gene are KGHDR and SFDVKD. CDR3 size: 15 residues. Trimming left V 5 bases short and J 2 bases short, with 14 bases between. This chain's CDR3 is CATSASYERNYGYTF. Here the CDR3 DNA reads TGTGCCACCAGTGCCTCCTACGAGAGAAACTATGGCTACACCTTC.

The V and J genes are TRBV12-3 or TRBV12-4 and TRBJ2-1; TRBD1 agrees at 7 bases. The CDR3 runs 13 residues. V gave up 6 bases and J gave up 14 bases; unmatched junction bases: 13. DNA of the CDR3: TGTGCCAGCAGCCAATTCCTCGACAGGGTGGAGTTCTTC. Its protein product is CASSQFLDRVEFF.

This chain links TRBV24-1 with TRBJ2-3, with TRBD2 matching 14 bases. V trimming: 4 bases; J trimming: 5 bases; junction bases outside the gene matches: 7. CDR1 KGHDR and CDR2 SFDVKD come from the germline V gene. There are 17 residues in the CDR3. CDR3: CATSDPGLAGVGDTQYF. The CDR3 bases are TGTGCCACCAGTGACCCGGGACTAGCGGGAGTAGGAGATACGCAGTATTTT.

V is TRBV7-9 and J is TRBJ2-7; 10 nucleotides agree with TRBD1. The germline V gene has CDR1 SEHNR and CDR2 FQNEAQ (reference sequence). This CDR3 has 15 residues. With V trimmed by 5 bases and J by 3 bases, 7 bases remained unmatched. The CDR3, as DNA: TGTGCCAGCAGCCGACCGGACAGGGGGTACTACGAGCAGTACTTC. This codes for CASSRPDRGYYEQYF.

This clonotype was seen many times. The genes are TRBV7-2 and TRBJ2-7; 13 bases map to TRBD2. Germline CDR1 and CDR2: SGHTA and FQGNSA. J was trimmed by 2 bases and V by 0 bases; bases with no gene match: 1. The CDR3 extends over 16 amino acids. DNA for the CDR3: TGTGCCAGCAGCTTAGCAACTAGCGGGAGGGCCTACGAGCAGTACTTC. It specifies CASSLATSGRAYEQYF. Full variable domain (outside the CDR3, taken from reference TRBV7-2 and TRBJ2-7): GAGVSQSPSNKVTEKGKDVELRCDPISGHTALYWYRQSLGQGLEFLIYFQGNSAPDKSGLPSDRFSAERTGGSVSTLTIQRTQQEDSAVYLCASSLATSGRAYEQYFGPGTRLTVT.

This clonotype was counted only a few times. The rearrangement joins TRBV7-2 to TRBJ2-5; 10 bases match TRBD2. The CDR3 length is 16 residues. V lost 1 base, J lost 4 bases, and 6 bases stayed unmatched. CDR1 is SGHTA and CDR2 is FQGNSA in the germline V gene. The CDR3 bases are TGTGCCAGCAGCTTAGGGGGGCTAGCGGGAGCAGAGACCCAGTACTTC. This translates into CASSLGGLAGAETQYF.

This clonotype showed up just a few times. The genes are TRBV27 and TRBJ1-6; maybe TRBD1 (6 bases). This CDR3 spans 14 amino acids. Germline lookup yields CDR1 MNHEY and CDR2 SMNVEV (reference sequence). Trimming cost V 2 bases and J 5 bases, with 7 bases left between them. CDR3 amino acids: CASSLRTDNSPLHF. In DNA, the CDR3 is TGTGCCAGCAGTTTAAGGACAGATAATTCACCCCTCCACTTT.

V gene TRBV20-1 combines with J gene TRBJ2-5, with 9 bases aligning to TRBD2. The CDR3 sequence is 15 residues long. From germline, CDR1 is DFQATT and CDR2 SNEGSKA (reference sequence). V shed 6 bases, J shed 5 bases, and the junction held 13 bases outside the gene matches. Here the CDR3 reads CSAVRRGGFGETQYF. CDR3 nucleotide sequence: TGCAGTGCCGTCAGGCGGGGGGGCTTTGGGGAGACCCAGTACTTC.

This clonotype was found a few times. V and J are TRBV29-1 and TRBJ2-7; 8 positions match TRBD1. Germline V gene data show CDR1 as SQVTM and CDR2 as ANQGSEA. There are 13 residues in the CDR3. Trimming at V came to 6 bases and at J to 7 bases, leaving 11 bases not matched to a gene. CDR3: CSVDDRGLGEQYF. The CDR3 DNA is TGCAGCGTAGATGACAGGGGCCTAGGAGAGCAGTACTTC.

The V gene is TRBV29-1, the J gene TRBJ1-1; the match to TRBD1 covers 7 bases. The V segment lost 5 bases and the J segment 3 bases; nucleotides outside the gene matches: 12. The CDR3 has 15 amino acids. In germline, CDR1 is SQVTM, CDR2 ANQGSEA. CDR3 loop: CSVFETGKRYTEAFF. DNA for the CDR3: TGCAGCGTTTTTGAGACAGGGAAAAGGTACACTGAAGCTTTCTTT. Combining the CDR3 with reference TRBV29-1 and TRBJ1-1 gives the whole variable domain SAVISQKPSRDICQRGTSLTIQCQVDSQVTMMFWYRQQPGQSLTLIATANQGSEATYESGFVIDKFPISRPNLTFSTLTVSNMSPEDSSIYLCSVFETGKRYTEAFFGQGTRLTVV.

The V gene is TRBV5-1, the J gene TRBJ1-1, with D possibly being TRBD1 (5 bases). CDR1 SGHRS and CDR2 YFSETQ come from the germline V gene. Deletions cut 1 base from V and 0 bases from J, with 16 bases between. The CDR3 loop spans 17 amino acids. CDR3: CASSLPRGQNMNTEAFF. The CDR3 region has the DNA TGCGCCAGCAGCTTGCCCCGCGGACAAAACATGAACACTGAAGCTTTCTTT.

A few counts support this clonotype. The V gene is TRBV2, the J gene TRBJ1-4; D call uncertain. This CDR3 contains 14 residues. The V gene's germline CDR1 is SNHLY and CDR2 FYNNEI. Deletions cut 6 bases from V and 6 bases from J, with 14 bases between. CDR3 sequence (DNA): TGTGCCAGCAGGAAGGGTCTTTTTGATGAAAAACTGTTTTTT. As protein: CASRKGLFDEKLFF.

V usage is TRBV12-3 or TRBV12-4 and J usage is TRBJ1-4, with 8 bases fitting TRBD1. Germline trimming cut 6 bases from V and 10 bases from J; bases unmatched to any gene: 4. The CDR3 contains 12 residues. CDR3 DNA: TGTGCCAGCAGCTACGACAGGGGAAAACTGTTTTTT. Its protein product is CASSYDRGKLFF.

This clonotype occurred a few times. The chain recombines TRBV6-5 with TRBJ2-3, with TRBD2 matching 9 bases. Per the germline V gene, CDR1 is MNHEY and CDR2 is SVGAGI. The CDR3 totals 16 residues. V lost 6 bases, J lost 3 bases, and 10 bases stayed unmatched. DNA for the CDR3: TGTGCCAGCAGCCCAATATCCACTAGCGGGACAGATACGCAGTATTTT. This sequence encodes CASSPISTSGTDTQYF.

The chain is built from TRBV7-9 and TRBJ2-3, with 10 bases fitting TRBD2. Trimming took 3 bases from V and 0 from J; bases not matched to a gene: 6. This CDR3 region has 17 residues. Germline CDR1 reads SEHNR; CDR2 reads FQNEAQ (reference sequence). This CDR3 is CASSFTSGASSTDTQYF. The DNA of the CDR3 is TGTGCCAGCAGCTTTACTAGCGGGGCGTCTAGCACAGATACGCAGTATTTT.

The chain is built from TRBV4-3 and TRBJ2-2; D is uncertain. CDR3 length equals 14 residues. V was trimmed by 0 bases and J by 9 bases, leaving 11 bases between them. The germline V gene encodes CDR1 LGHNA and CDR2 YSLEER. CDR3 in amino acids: CASSQDMASRELFF. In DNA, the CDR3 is TGCGCCAGCAGCCAAGATATGGCGAGCCGGGAGCTGTTTTTT.

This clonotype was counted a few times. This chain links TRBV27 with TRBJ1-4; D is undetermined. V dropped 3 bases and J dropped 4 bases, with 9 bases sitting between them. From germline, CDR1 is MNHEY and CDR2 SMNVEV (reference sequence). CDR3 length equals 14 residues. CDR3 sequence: CASSFYRFNEKLFF. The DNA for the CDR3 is TGTGCCAGCAGTTTCTATCGGTTTAATGAAAAACTGTTTTTT.

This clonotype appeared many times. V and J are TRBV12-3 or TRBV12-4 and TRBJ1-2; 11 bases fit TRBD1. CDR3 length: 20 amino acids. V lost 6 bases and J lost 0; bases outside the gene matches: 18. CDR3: CASSTRRTGGRIGTNYGYTF. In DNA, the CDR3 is TGTGCCAGCAGCACGCGTCGGACAGGGGGCAGAATAGGAACTAACTATGGCTACACCTTC.

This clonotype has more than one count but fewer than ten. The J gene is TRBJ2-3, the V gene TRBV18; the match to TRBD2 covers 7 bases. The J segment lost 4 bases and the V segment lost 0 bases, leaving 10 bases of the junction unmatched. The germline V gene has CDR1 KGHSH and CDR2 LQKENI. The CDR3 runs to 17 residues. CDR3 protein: CASSPPAGDDRADTQYF. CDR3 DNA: TGTGCCAGCTCACCACCGGCGGGAGACGACCGGGCAGATACGCAGTATTTT. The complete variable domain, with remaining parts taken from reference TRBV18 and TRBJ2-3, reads NAGVMQNPRHLVRRRGQEARLRCSPMKGHSHVYWYRQLPEEGLKFMVYLQKENIIDESGMPKERFSAEFPKEGPSILRIQQVVRGDSAAYFCASSPPAGDDRADTQYFGPGTRLTVL.

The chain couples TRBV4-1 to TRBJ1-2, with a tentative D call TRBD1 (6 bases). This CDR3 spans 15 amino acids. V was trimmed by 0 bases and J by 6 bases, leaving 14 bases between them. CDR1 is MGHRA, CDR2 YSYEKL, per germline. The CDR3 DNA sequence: TGCGCCAGCAGCCAAGAAAGGGGGGGCGTGGATGGCTACACCTTC. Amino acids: CASSQERGGVDGYTF.